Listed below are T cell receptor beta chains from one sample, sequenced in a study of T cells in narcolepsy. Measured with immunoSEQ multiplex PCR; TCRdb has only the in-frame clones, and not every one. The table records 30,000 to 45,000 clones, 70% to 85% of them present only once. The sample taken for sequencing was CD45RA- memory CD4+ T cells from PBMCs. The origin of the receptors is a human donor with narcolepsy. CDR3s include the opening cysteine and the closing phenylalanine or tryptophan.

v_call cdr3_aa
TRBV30 CAWSRWGAETQYF
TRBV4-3 CASSPQPYYEQYF
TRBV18 CASSPQEGRSGALHF
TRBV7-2 CASTSGTAFYEQYF
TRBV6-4 CASSDPDYGYTF
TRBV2 CASRIDRDPEAFF
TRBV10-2 CASSESIGGVLQFF
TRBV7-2 CASSLEAWNTEAFF
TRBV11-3 CASSLVNTGELFF
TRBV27 CASTVGVTDSPLHF
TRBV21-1 CASSKCGEGYTF
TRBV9 CASSETNRPYEQYF
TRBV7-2 CASSLYRGTDTQYF
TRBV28 CASSHSSRVGGYTF
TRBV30 CAWSGTRTEAFF
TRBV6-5 CASKSPWGSPLHF
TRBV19 CASRTGQGNTGELFF
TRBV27 CASSLSGVGNTEAFF
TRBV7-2 CASSTRTGALTDTQYF
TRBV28 CASSRTRVYGYTF
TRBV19 CASSIQGSILHGYTF
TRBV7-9 CASSLWVEQPQHF
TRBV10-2 CASTPPGTSGVAQQYF
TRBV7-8 CASSLGGANHEQYF
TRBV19 CASSPGLAQETQYF
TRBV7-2 CASSLWGRTETQYF
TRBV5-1 CASSSQGNYGYTF
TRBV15 CATSRDRTEAFF
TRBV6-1 CATMWGFQETQYF
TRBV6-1 CASSELGQPQHF
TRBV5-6 CASSSGVGLPYEQYF
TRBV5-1 CASSLGQNNSPLHF
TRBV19 CASSLTGWGSGYTF
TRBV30 CAWSTLSINQPQHF
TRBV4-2 CASSQAGSGANVLTF
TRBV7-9 CASRLAGALSYNEQFF
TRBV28 CASQGSRGNSPLHF
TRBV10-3 CAISEAGNTEAFF
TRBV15 CATSRVLGGNEQFF
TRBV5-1 CASRVGVVNEQFF
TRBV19 CASSISGFGTEAFF
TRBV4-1 CASSQVSGLGANVLTF
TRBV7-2 CASSRPTEFYGYTF
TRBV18 CASSDPGYGYTF
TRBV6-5 CASSLGGLYEQYF
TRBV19 CASSPTGANQPQHF
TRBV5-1 CASSLELNLKTRQYF
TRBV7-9 CASSVGAGMNTEAFF
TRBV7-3 CASSLSQQDTQYF
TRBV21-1 CARRIHGGKYGYTF
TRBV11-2 CASSTGTSGGEQYF
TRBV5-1 CASSLVPAGGQNIQYF
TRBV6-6 CASSPPRQGSPLHF
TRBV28 CASSSLGASGYTF
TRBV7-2 CASSSKPANTGELFF